Below, 14 T cell receptor beta chains from the same sample are listed, as sequenced in a study of T-cell reconstitution after alpha-beta-depleted transplantation in children. Unique molecular identifiers were incorporated when the TCRbeta library was constructed. TCRdb processed the PCR reads anew with MiXCR; each CDR3 protein has one entry. The data show a few hundred thousand distinct CDR3 sequences, 10% seen once. Sequenced here: PBMCs from the stem cell graft donor, sampled from the stem cell graft. The origin of the receptors is a human donor who donated a stem cell graft to a child with acute lymphoblastic leukemia.

DNA of the CDR3: TGTGCCAGCAGCTTAGACAGACTGAGGAATGAGCAGTTCTTC. It translates to CASSLDRLRNEQFF. This rearrangement joins TRBV7-2 to TRBJ2-1, with D unresolved. Deletions cut 1 base from V and 7 bases from J, with 11 bases between. Germline V gene sequence: CDR1 SGHTA, CDR2 FQGNSA. The CDR3 length is 14 residues.

Comment on this clonotype: The conserved closing phenylalanine or tryptophan is absent in this CDR3, likely reflecting a read error. The DNA is left out, because the CDR3 cannot be placed on it with certainty; the CDR3 is given as TCRdb lists it. The chain couples TRBV4-1 to TRBJ2-7; the table's D call of TRBD2 was not tested on the DNA. The CDR3 contains 12 residues when both ends are counted. Germline V gene sequence: CDR1 MGHRA, CDR2 YSYEKL. CDR3: CASSQEGRDLSL.

The rearrangement uses TRBV7-9 and TRBJ2-7, with TRBD1 matching 9 bases. After removal of 5 bases from V and 3 bases from J, the junction contained 11 bases not matched to a gene. The germline V gene encodes CDR1 SEHNR and CDR2 FQNEAQ (reference sequence). This CDR3 region has 16 residues. The CDR3 here is CASSPANRGPLYEQYF. In DNA, the CDR3 is TGTGCCAGCAGCCCGGCTAACAGGGGGCCACTCTACGAGCAGTACTTC.

This rearrangement joins TRBV4-3 to TRBJ2-3; 8 nucleotides match TRBD1. The CDR3 totals 15 residues. V shed 4 bases and J 2 bases; nucleotides not matched to a gene: 5. Per the germline V gene, CDR1 is LGHNA and CDR2 is YSLEER. DNA of the CDR3: TGCGCCAGCAGCCGCGACAGGGGTTACACAGATACGCAGTATTTT. Its protein product is CASSRDRGYTDTQYF.

In its sample, this clonotype was seen many times. The chain uses TRBV20-1 and TRBJ2-3; 11 bases fit TRBD2. The CDR3 covers 16 residues. The germline gives CDR1 DFQATT, CDR2 SNEGSKA (reference sequence). Trimming cost V 0 bases and J 4 bases; bases outside gene matches: 6. The CDR3 is CSARDYTSGSADTQYF. The CDR3 DNA reads TGCAGTGCTAGAGATTATACTAGCGGGAGCGCAGATACGCAGTATTTT.

In this sample, this clonotype turned up a few times. The rearrangement uses TRBV5-6 and TRBJ2-1; tentatively, D is TRBD2 (5 bases). V lost 0 bases to trimming and J lost 2 bases, with 12 bases between them. Germline CDR1 reads SGHDT; CDR2 reads YYEEEE. CDR3 length: 16 residues. The DNA for the CDR3 is TGTGCCAGCAGCTTGGCCGGTGGGGAGCCCTACAATGAGCAGTTCTTC. This encodes CASSLAGGEPYNEQFF.

This clonotype was seen more than once but under ten times. V usage is TRBV7-9 and J usage is TRBJ2-1, with D possibly being TRBD2 (6 bases). CDR3 size: 16 residues. Trimming stripped 2 bases from V and 4 bases from J, with 15 bases between. In germline, CDR1 is SEHNR, CDR2 FQNEAQ (reference sequence). CDR3 sequence (DNA): TGTGCCAGCAGCTTAATTTTGGCTAGCGTTTACAATGAGCAGTTCTTC. Its translation is CASSLILASVYNEQFF.

Here the CDR3 reads CASSQDRGGRAADEQFF. The CDR3 nucleotides are TGCGCCAGCAGCCAAGATAGGGGCGGGAGGGCCGCCGATGAGCAGTTCTTC. V gene TRBV4-3 combines with J gene TRBJ2-1, with 9 bases matching TRBD2. Germline trimming cut 0 bases from V and 8 bases from J; bases unmatched to any gene: 11. The CDR3 consists of 17 residues. The germline V gene encodes CDR1 LGHNA and CDR2 YSLEER.

J is TRBJ1-5 and V is TRBV6-5, with 7 bases that match TRBD1. CDR1 MNHEY and CDR2 SVGAGI come from the germline V gene. There are 14 residues in the CDR3. Losses at the gene ends were 6 bases for V and 3 bases for J; bases not matched to a gene: 5. The CDR3 DNA reads as TGTGCCAGCAGCTTGGACAGGAACAATCAGCCCCAGCATTTT. Its translation: CASSLDRNNQPQHF.

This clonotype was seen more than once but under ten times. The V gene is TRBV4-2, the J gene TRBJ2-2; D is ambiguous. Per the germline V gene, CDR1 is LGHNA and CDR2 is YNFKEQ. V was clipped by 0 bases and J by 6 bases, with 5 bases between them. The CDR3 length is 13 residues. The CDR3 loop is CASSQDMAGELFF. The CDR3 nucleotides read TGTGCCAGCAGCCAAGATATGGCCGGGGAGCTGTTTTTT.

This clonotype came up a few times. The rearrangement uses TRBV4-3 and TRBJ2-7; the D is unclear. Germline V gene data show CDR1 as LGHNA and CDR2 as YSLEER. The V gene lost 0 bases and the J gene lost 2 bases, with 8 bases spanning the gap. The CDR3 has 14 amino acids. CDR3 in amino acids: CASSQDGSAYEQYF. DNA of the CDR3: TGCGCCAGCAGCCAAGACGGCAGCGCCTACGAGCAGTACTTC.

The chain couples TRBV6-2 or TRBV6-3 to TRBJ2-7; the D gene is possibly TRBD1 (6 bases). CDR3 size: 14 residues. Per germline, CDR1 MNHEY and CDR2 SVGEGT. V was cut by 5 bases and J by 0 bases, with 11 bases left in between. Written as DNA, the CDR3 is TGTGCCAGCAGTCAGGACAGCCTCTCCTACGAGCAGTACTTC. Translated: CASSQDSLSYEQYF.

This clonotype showed up many times. This chain links TRBV4-3 with TRBJ1-5; TRBD1 is a possible D gene (6 bases). Germline CDR1 LGHNA, CDR2 YSLEER. Deletions cut 0 bases from V and 5 bases from J, with 14 bases between. The CDR3 contains 16 residues. As DNA, the CDR3 is TGCGCCAGCAGCCAAGATCCAACAGGGAAAGATCAGCCCCAGCATTTT. Its translation: CASSQDPTGKDQPQHF.

This clonotype was observed at least ten times. This chain uses TRBV29-1 with TRBJ2-7, with D possibly being TRBD1 (5 bases). The CDR3 runs 13 residues. The ends were cut back, 4 bases at V and 2 bases at J, with 12 bases in the middle. CDR1 is SQVTM, CDR2 ANQGSEA, per germline. CDR3 sequence (DNA): TGCAGCGTTGGGGGCCCGAGCACCTACGAGCAGTACTTC. Translation gives CSVGGPSTYEQYF.